This T cell receptor beta chain emerged from a study of control samples from healthy donors and cancer patients. Measured with immunoSEQ multiplex PCR; TCRdb has only the in-frame clones, and not every one. Among around 130,000 clones listed, around nine tenths were seen once. The V end lost 3 bases, the J end lost 5 bases, and 10 bases lay between the germline ends. The CDR3 consists of 13 residues. CDR1 SEHNR and CDR2 FQNEAQ come from the germline V gene (reference sequence). V is TRBV7-9 and J is TRBJ2-5; D not resolved. The receptor was isolated from a man aged 50-60 years in good health. The source material was blood. The DNA for the CDR3 is TGTGCCAGCAGCTTCGTATCGCGGGAGACCCAGTACTTC. This codes for CASSFVSRETQYF.